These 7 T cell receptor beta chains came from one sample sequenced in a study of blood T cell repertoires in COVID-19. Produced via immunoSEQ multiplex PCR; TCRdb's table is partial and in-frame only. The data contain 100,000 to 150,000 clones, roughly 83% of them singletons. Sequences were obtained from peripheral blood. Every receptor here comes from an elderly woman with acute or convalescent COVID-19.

CDR3 amino acids: CASSRGQGAAYNSPLHF. The DNA for the CDR3 is TGTGCCAGCAGCAGAGGACAGGGGGCTGCGTATAATTCACCCCTCCACTTT. The rearrangement links TRBV7-2 to TRBJ1-6; 11 positions agree with TRBD1. The CDR3 spans 17 residues. V shed 5 bases, J shed 4 bases, and the junction held 7 bases outside the gene matches. Germline V lookup: CDR1 SGHTA, CDR2 FQGNSA.

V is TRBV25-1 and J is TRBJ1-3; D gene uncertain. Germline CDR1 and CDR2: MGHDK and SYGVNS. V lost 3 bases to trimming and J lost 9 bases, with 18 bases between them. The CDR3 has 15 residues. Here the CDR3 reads CASSDQSGRGGTIYF. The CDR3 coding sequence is TGTGCCAGCAGTGATCAGAGCGGCAGAGGCGGCACCATATATTTT.

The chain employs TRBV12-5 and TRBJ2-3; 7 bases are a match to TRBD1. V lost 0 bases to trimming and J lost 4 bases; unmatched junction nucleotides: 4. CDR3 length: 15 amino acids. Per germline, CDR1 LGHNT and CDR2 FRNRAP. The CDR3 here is CASGLVQGNADTQYF. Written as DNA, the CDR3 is TGTGCTAGTGGTTTGGTACAGGGGAACGCAGATACGCAGTATTTT.

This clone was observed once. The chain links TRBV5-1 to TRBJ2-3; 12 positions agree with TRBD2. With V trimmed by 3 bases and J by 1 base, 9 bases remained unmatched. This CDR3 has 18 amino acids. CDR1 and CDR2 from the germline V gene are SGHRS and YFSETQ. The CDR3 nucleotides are TGCGCCAGCAGCTCGGGACTAGCGGGCCCCCGTGGCACAGATACGCAGTATTTT. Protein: CASSSGLAGPRGTDTQYF.

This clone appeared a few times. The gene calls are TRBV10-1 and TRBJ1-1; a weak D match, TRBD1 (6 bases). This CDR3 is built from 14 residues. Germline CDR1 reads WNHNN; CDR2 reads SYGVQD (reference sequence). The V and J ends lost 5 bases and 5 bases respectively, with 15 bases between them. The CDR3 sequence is CASSTTGRRTEAFF. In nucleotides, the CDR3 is TGCGCCAGCAGTACGACAGGACGGAGAACTGAAGCTTTCTTT.

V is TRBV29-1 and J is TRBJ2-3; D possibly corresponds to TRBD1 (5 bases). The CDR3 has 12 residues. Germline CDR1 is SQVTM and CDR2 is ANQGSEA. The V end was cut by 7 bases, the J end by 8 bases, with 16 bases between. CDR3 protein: CSARQGEGTQYF. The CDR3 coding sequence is TGCAGCGCCAGACAAGGGGAAGGTACGCAGTATTTT.

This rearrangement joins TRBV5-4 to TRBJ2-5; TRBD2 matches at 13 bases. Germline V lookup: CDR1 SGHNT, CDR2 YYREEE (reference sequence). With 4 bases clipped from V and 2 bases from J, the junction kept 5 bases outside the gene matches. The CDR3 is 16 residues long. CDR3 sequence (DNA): TGTGCCAGCAGCCTGGGACTAGCGGGACTTCAAGAGACCCAGTACTTC. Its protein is CASSLGLAGLQETQYF.